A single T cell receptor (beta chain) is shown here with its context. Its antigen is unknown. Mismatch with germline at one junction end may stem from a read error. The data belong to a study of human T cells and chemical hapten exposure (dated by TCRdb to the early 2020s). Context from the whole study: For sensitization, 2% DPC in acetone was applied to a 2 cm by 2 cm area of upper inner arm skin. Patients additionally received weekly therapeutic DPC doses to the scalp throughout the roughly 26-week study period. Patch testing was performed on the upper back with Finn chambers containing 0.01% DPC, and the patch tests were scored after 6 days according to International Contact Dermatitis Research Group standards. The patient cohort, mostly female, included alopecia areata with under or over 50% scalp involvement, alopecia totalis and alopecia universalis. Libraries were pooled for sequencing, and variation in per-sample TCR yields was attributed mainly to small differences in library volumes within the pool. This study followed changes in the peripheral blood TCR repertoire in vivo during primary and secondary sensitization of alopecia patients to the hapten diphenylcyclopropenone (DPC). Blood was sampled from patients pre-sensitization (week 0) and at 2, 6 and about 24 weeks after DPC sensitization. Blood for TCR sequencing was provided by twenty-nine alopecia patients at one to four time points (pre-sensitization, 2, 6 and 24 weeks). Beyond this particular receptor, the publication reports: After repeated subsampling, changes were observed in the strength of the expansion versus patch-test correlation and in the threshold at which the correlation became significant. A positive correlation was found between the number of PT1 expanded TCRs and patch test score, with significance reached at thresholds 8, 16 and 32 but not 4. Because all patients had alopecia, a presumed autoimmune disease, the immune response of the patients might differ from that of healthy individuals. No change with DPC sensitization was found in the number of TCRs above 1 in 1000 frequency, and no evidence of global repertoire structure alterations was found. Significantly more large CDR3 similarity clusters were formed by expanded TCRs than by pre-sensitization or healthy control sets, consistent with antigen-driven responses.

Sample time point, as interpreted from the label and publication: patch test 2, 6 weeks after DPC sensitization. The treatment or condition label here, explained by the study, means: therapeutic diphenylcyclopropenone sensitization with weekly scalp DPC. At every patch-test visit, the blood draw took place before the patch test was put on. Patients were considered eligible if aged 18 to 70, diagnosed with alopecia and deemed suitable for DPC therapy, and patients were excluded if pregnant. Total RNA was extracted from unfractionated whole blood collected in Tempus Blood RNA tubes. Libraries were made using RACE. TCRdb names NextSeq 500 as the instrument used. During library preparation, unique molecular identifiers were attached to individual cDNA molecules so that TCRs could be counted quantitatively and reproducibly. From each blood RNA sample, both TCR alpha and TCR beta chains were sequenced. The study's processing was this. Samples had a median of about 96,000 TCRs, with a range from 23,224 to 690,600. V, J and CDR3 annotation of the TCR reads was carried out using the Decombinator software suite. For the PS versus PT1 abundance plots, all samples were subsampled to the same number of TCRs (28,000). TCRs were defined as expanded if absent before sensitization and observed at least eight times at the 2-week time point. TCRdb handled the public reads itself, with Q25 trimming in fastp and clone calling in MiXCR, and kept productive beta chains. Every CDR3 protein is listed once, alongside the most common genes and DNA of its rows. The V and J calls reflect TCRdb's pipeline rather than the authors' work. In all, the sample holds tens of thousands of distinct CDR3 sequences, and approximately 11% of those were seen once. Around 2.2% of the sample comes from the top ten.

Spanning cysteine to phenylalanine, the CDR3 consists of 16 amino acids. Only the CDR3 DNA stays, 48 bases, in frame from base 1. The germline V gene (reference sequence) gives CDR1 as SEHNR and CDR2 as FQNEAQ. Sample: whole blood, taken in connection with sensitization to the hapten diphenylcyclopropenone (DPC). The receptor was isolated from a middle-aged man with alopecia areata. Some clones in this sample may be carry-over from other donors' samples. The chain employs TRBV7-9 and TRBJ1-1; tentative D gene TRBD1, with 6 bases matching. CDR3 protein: CASSLGFQGPNSEAFF. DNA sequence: TGTGCCAGCAGCTTAGGATTCCAGGGGCCGAACTCTGAAGCTTTCTTT.